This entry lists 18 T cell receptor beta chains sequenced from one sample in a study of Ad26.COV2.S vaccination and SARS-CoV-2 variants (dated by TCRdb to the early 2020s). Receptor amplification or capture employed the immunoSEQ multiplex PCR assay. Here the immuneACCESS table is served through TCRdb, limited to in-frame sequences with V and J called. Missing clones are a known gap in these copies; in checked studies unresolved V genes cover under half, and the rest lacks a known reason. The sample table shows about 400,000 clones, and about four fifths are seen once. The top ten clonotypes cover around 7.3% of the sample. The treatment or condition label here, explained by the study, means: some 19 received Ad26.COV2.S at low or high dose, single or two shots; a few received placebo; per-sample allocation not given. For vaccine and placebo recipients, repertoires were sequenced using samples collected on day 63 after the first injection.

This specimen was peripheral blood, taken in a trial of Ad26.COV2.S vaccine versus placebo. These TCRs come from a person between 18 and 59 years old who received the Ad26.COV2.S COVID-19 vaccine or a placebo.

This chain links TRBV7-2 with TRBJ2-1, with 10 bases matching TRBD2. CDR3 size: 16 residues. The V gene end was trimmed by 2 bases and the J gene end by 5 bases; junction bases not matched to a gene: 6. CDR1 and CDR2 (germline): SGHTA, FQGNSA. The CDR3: CASSLRAGGPNNEQFF. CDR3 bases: TGTGCCAGCAGCTTAAGAGCGGGGGGGCCCAACAATGAGCAGTTCTTC. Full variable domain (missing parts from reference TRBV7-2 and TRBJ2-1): GAGVSQSPSNKVTEKGKDVELRCDPISGHTALYWYRQSLGQGLEFLIYFQGNSAPDKSGLPSDRFSAERTGGSVSTLTIQRTQQEDSAVYLCASSLRAGGPNNEQFFGPGTRLTVL.

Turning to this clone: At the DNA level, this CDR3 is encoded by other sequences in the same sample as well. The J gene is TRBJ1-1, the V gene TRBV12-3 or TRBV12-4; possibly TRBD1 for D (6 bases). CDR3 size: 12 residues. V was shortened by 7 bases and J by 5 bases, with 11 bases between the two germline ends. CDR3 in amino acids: CASTLGGTEAFF. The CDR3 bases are TGTGCCAGCACCTTAGGGGGAACTGAAGCTTTCTTT.

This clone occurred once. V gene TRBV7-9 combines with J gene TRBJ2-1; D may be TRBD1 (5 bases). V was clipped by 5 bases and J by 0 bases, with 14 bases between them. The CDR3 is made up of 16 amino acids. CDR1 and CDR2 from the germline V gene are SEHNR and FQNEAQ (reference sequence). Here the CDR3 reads CASSGLLTVSYNEQFF. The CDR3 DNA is TGTGCCAGCAGCGGCCTATTGACAGTCTCCTACAATGAGCAGTTCTTC. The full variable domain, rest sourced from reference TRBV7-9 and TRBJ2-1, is DTGVSQNPRHKITKRGQNVTFRCDPISEHNRLYWYRQTLGQGPEFLTYFQNEAQLEKSRLLSDRFSAERPKGSFSTLEIQRTEQGDSAMYLCASSGLLTVSYNEQFFGPGTRLTVL.

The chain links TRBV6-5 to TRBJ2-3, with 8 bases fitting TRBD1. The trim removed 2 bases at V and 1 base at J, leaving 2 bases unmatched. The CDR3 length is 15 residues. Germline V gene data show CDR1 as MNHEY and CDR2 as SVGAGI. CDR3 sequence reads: CASSYVTGGTDTQYF. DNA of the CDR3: TGTGCCAGCAGTTACGTGACAGGGGGCACAGATACGCAGTATTTT.

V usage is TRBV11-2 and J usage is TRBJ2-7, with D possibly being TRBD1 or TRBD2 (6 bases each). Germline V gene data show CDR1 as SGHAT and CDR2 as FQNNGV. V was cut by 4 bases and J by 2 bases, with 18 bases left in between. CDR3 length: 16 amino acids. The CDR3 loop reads CASSSLRGVVTYEQYF. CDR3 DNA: TGTGCCAGCAGCTCCCTGAGGGGGGTGGTTACCTACGAGCAGTACTTC. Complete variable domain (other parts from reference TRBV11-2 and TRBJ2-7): EAGVAQSPRYKIIEKRQSVAFWCNPISGHATLYWYQQILGQGPKLLIQFQNNGVVDDSQLPKDRFSAERLKGVDSTLKIQPAKLEDSAVYLCASSSLRGVVTYEQYFGPGTRLTVT.

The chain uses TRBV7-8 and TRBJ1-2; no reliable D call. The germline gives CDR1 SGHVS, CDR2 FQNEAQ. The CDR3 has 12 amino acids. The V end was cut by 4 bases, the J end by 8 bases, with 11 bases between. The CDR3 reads CASSSHSGGYTF. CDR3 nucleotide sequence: TGTGCCAGCAGCTCACACAGCGGAGGCTACACCTTC.

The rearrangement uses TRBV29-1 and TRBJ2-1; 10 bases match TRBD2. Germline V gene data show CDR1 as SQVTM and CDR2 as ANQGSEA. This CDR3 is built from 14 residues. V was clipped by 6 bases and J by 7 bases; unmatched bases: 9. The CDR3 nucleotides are TGCAGCGTCCACTGGGGGACTAGCGCAAATGAGCAGTTCTTC. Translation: CSVHWGTSANEQFF.

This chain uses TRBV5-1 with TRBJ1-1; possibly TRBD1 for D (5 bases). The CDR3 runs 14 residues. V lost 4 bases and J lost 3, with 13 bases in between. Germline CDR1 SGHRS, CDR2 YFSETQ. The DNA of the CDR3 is TGCGCCAGCAGCCCTCTCCTGGGGGACACTGAAGCTTTCTTT. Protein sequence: CASSPLLGDTEAFF.

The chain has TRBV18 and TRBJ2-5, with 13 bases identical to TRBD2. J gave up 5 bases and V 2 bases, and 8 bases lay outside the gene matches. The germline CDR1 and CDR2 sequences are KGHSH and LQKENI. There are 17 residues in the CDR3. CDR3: CASSPTSGGAVPETQYF. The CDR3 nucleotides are TGTGCCAGCTCACCAACTAGCGGGGGGGCCGTACCCGAGACCCAGTACTTC.

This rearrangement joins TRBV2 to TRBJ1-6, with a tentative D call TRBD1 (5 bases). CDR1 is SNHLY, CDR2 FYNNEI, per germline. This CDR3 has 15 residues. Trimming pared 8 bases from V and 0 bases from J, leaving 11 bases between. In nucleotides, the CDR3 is TGTGCCAGCGGTCAGGGTAGCTCCTATAATTCACCCCTCCACTTT. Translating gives CASGQGSSYNSPLHF. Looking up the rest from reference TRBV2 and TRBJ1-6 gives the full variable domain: EPEVTQTPSHQVTQMGQEVILRCVPISNHLYFYWYRQILGQKVEFLVSFYNNEISEKSEIFDDQFSVERPDGSNFTLKIRSTKLEDSAMYFCASGQGSSYNSPLHFGNGTRLTVT.

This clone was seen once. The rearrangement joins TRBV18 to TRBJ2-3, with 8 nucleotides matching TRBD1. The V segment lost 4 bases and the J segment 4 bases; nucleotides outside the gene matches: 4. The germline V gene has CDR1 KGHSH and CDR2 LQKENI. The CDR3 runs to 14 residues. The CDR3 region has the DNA TGTGCCAGCTCACTACAGGACAGGGCAGATACGCAGTATTTT. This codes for CASSLQDRADTQYF.

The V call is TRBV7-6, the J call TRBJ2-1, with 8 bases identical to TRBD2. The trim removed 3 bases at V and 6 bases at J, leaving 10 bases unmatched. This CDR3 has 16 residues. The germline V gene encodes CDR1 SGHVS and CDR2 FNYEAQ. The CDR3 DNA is TGTGCCAGCAGCTTGAACGGGAGGGCCCTGGGCAATGAGCAGTTCTTC. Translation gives CASSLNGRALGNEQFF.

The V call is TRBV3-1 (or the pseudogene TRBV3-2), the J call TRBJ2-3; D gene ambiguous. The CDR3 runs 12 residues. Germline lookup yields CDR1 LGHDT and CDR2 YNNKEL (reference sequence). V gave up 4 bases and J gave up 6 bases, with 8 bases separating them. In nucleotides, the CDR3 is TGTGCCAGCAGCCCCCGTCGGGATACGCAGTATTTT. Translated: CASSPRRDTQYF.

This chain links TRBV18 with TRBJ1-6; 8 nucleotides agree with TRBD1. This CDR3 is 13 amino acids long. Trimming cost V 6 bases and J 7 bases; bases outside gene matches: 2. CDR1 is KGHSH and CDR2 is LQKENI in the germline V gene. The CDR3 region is CASSTGENSPLHF. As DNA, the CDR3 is TGTGCCAGCTCGACAGGGGAAAATTCACCCCTCCACTTT.

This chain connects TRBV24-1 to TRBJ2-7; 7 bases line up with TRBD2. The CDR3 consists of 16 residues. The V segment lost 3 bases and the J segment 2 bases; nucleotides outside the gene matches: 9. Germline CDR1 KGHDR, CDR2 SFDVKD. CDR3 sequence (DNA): TGTGCCACCAGTGATCAGCGTGGGGGGAGGGCCTACGAGCAGTACTTC. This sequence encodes CATSDQRGGRAYEQYF.

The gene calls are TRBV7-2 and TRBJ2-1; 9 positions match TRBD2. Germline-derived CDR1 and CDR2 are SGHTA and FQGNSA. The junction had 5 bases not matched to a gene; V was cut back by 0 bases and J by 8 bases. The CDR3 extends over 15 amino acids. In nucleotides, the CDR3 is TGTGCCAGCAGCTTAGCTAGCGGGGGACTTGATGAGCAGTTCTTC. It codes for CASSLASGGLDEQFF.

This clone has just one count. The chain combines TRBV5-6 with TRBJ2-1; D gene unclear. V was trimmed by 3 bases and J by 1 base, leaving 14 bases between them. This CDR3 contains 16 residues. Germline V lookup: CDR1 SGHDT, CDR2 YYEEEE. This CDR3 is CASSSRWAASYNEQFF. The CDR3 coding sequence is TGTGCCAGCAGCTCCCGATGGGCCGCATCCTACAATGAGCAGTTCTTC. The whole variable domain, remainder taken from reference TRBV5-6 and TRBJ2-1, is DAGVTQSPTHLIKTRGQQVTLRCSPKSGHDTVSWYQQALGQGPQFIFQYYEEEERQRGNFPDRFSGHQFPNYSSELNVNALLLGDSALYLCASSSRWAASYNEQFFGPGTRLTVL.

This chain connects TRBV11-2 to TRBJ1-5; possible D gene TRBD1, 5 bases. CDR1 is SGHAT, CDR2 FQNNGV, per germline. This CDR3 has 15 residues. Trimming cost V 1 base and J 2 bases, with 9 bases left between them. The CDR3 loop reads CASSLAPGGNQPQHF. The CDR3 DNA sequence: TGTGCCAGCAGCTTAGCCCCGGGGGGCAATCAGCCCCAGCATTTT.